These 9 T cell receptor beta chains share one sample of origin, sequenced in a study of identical twins. TCRdb independently ran MiXCR on the 5' RACE reads; one entry per CDR3 protein. The sample holds approximately 260,000 distinct CDR3 sequences; more than 13% are singletons and the top ten take 7% to 9%. Sequencing was done on a sample of memory (CD45RO+) T cells sorted from blood. These receptors were taken from a woman aged 18-35 years in good health.

The gene calls are TRBV7-2 and TRBJ2-1; D gene ambiguous. This CDR3 spans 14 amino acids. The ends were cut back, 4 bases at V and 6 bases at J, with 13 bases in the middle. Looked up from germline, CDR1 is SGHTA and CDR2 is FQGNSA. The CDR3 bases are TGTGCCAGCAGCTCCGAGAGACTCGTCAATGAGCAGTTCTTC. This translates into CASSSERLVNEQFF.

This chain connects TRBV7-9 to TRBJ2-7; D ambiguous. Germline CDR1 reads SEHNR; CDR2 reads FQNEAQ (reference sequence). The ends were cut back, 10 bases at V and 3 bases at J, with 13 bases in the middle. This CDR3 is 12 amino acids long. CDR3 region: CAIRRGDYEQYF. The CDR3 DNA follows: TGTGCCATCAGACGTGGGGACTACGAGCAGTACTTC.

This clonotype was counted only a few times. The chain uses TRBV7-3 and TRBJ2-1, with 7 bases matching TRBD1. This CDR3 region has 14 residues. Germline CDR1 and CDR2: SGHTA and FQGTGA. The ends lost 5 bases at V and 5 bases at J; junction bases unmatched: 6. In DNA, the CDR3 is TGTGCCAGCAGCCGAACCGACAGGGACAATGAGCAGTTCTTC. Translated: CASSRTDRDNEQFF. Full variable domain (missing parts from reference TRBV7-3 and TRBJ2-1): GAGVSQTPSNKVTEKGKYVELRCDPISGHTALYWYRQSLGQGPEFLIYFQGTGAADDSGLPNDRFFAVRPEGSVSTLKIQRTERGDSAVYLCASSRTDRDNEQFFGPGTRLTVL.

This clonotype was seen a handful of times. The rearrangement joins TRBV27 to TRBJ2-6; tentatively, D is TRBD1 (6 bases). CDR1 is MNHEY and CDR2 is SMNVEV in the germline V gene (reference sequence). V was pared by 5 bases and J by 0 bases, with 11 bases between. CDR3 length: 16 residues. This CDR3 reads CASSPGQSSGANVLTF. CDR3 DNA sequence: TGTGCCAGCAGTCCCGGACAGTCCTCTGGGGCCAACGTCCTGACTTTC.

V is TRBV14 and J is TRBJ2-3, with 9 bases lining up with TRBD1. CDR3 length: 15 amino acids. Looked up from germline, CDR1 is SGHDN and CDR2 is FVKESK. Losses at the gene ends were 6 bases for V and 0 bases for J; bases not matched to a gene: 4. CDR3 region: CASRGTGTSTDTQYF. The CDR3 DNA follows: TGTGCCAGCAGGGGGACAGGGACTAGCACAGATACGCAGTATTTT.

In the case of this clonotype: This may be a read error, as it is one base from a much larger clone. The chain is built from TRBV10-3 and TRBJ1-1; TRBD1 matches at 7 bases. CDR3 length: 13 residues. CDR1 is ENHRY and CDR2 is SYGVKD in the germline V gene. CDR3 sequence (DNA): TGTTCCATCACGAGGGGGCAGGATTCTGAAGCTTTCTTT. It translates to CSITRGQDSEAFF.

The CDR3 DNA is TGCGCCAGCAGCGTTGGGACCCAAAGTAACATTCAGTACTTC. Its translation: CASSVGTQSNIQYF. The chain employs TRBV5-1 and TRBJ2-4; D may be TRBD1 or TRBD2 (5 bases each). There are 14 residues in the CDR3. Between the trimmed V and J ends, which lost 4 bases and 7 bases, there was a span of 15 bases. CDR1 and CDR2 (germline): SGHRS, YFSETQ.

This clonotype was counted only a few times. The chain employs TRBV4-1 and TRBJ1-5; possibly TRBD1 for D (5 bases). The CDR3 runs 16 residues. Germline CDR1 reads MGHRA; CDR2 reads YSYEKL. With 4 bases removed from V and 7 bases from J, the gap between germline ends came to 20 bases. The CDR3 DNA reads as TGCGCCAGCAGCCCCGGAGTTGTCGGGGCACGGCAGCCCCAGCATTTT. This translates into CASSPGVVGARQPQHF.

The rearrangement joins TRBV7-2 to TRBJ1-1; 8 bases fit TRBD1. Losses at the gene ends were 1 base for V and 5 bases for J; bases not matched to a gene: 3. The CDR3 runs to 14 residues. CDR1 SGHTA and CDR2 FQGNSA come from the germline V gene. The CDR3 bases are TGTGCCAGCAGCTTAGGACAGGGGCAGACTGAAGCTTTCTTT. It codes for CASSLGQGQTEAFF.